The 20 T cell receptor beta chains reported below all come from one sample, sequenced in a study of long-term antiretroviral therapy in people with HIV. Investigators performed immunoSEQ version v3.0 at survey level. Here immunoSEQ multiplex PCR was the method, and the copy in TCRdb shows in-frame clones only, minus some. The data contain under 30,000 clones, 65% to 85% of them seen just once; the ten biggest clones take up around 10%. This sample comprised unsorted PBMCs, obtained 0.8 years before starting antiretroviral therapy. The receptor set was obtained from a man younger than 35 with HIV.

V and J are TRBV6-5 and TRBJ2-7, with TRBD1 matching over 8 bases. The CDR3 covers 14 residues. Germline loops: CDR1 MNHEY, CDR2 SVGAGI. Trimming at V came to 6 bases and at J to 6 bases, leaving 10 bases not matched to a gene. This CDR3 reads CASRAQDRVVEQYF. In DNA form, the CDR3 reads TGTGCCAGCAGAGCCCAGGACAGGGTCGTCGAGCAGTACTTC.

The rearrangement joins TRBV19 to TRBJ1-6, with 11 bases that match TRBD1. The V and J ends lost 6 bases and 9 bases, in that order; junction bases with no gene match: 10. Looked up from germline, CDR1 is LNHDA and CDR2 is SQIVND (reference sequence). This CDR3 has 16 residues. The CDR3 loop is CASSPFGQGAVSPLHF. CDR3 sequence (DNA): TGTGCCAGTAGCCCCTTTGGACAGGGGGCTGTTTCACCCCTCCACTTT.

The chain recombines TRBV2 with TRBJ2-2, with no clear D. V shed 8 bases and J shed 4 bases, with 11 bases lying between them. The CDR3 extends over 13 amino acids. Germline V lookup: CDR1 SNHLY, CDR2 FYNNEI. This CDR3 is CASSRTPTGELFF. The DNA for the CDR3 is TGTGCCAGCTCCCGAACCCCCACCGGGGAGCTGTTTTTT.

The chain joins TRBV7-2 to TRBJ2-7; D is unclear. The germline gives CDR1 SGHTA, CDR2 FQGNSA. The CDR3 sequence is 16 residues long. Trimming left V 3 bases short and J 2 bases short, with 17 bases between. CDR3 nucleotide sequence: TGTGCCAGCAGCTTGAGTGGAGTGGGGTTTGCCTACGAGCAGTACTTC. Translating gives CASSLSGVGFAYEQYF.

The V call is TRBV19, the J call TRBJ2-7, with TRBD1 as a possible D gene (5 bases). The CDR3 extends over 14 amino acids. Trimming took off 6 bases at V and 2 bases at J, with 14 bases between the two ends. The germline V gene has CDR1 LNHDA and CDR2 SQIVND (reference sequence). The CDR3 DNA follows: TGTGCCAGTAGCAGAGACAGAGGCGCCTACGAGCAGTACTTC. It yields the protein CASSRDRGAYEQYF.

The CDR3 bases are TGTGCCAGCAGTGAACAAGGGACAGGGATTTTTGGCACAGATACGCAGTATTTT. Translating it yields CASSEQGTGIFGTDTQYF. The chain recombines TRBV6-1 with TRBJ2-3; the match to TRBD1 covers 9 bases. The CDR3 spans 18 residues. The germline CDR1 and CDR2 sequences are MNHNS and SASEGT. Trimming at V came to 2 bases and at J to 1 base, leaving 10 bases not matched to a gene.

The CDR3 coding sequence is TGTGCCAGCAGCCTCTACCGGGACAGGGGGCGAGGTGAAAAACTGTTTTTT. Translated, it gives CASSLYRDRGRGEKLFF. V and J are TRBV7-8 and TRBJ1-4; the match to TRBD1 covers 12 bases. With 5 bases clipped from V and 7 bases from J, the junction kept 11 bases outside the gene matches. Germline V gene sequence: CDR1 SGHVS, CDR2 FQNEAQ. The CDR3 is 17 amino acids.

This rearrangement joins TRBV28 to TRBJ1-5; D unresolved. CDR3 length: 17 amino acids. From germline, CDR1 is MDHEN and CDR2 SYDVKM. V was shortened by 4 bases and J by 2 bases, with 18 bases between the two germline ends. The CDR3: CASSSLGDIEGNQPQHF. The CDR3 DNA reads as TGTGCCAGCAGTTCCCTCGGTGACATAGAGGGCAATCAGCCCCAGCATTTT.

The J gene is TRBJ1-5, the V gene TRBV15; D is possibly TRBD1 (5 bases). Trimming took off 2 bases at V and 4 bases at J, with 6 bases between the two ends. Looked up from germline, CDR1 is LNHNV and CDR2 is YYDKDF (reference sequence). The CDR3 contains 13 residues. The chain's CDR3 is CATSRRGNQPQHF. DNA of the CDR3: TGTGCCACCAGCAGACGGGGGAATCAGCCCCAGCATTTT.

The CDR3 here is CASRIDSGGFNSPLHF. CDR3 nucleotides: TGTGCCAGCAGGATAGACAGCGGAGGATTCAATTCACCCCTCCACTTT. The chain is built from TRBV6-6 and TRBJ1-6; D perhaps matches TRBD1 (5 bases). The germline V gene encodes CDR1 MNHNY and CDR2 SVGAGI (reference sequence). V shed 6 bases and J shed 7 bases, with 19 bases lying between them. The CDR3 loop spans 16 amino acids.

This clone was seen a handful of times. This chain links TRBV5-4 with TRBJ2-7, with D hard to call. With 4 bases removed from V and 0 bases from J, the gap between germline ends came to 8 bases. There are 13 residues in the CDR3. The germline V gene encodes CDR1 SGHNT and CDR2 YYREEE (reference sequence). The CDR3 DNA reads as TGTGCCAGCAGCGGGCCAGCCTCCTACGAGCAGTACTTC. Protein: CASSGPASYEQYF.

The chain links TRBV15 to TRBJ2-3; D is uncertain. V lost 0 bases to trimming and J lost 3 bases, with 7 bases between them. This CDR3 spans 14 amino acids. The germline V gene has CDR1 LNHNV and CDR2 YYDKDF (reference sequence). CDR3 sequence: CATSRDRRTDTQYF. The CDR3 nucleotides are TGTGCCACCAGCAGAGACCGACGGACAGATACGCAGTATTTT.

This clone was seen only once. This chain uses TRBV30 with TRBJ1-5, with D possibly being TRBD1 (5 bases). The CDR3 spans 14 residues. The germline V gene has CDR1 GTSNPN and CDR2 SVGIG (reference sequence). V dropped 2 bases and J dropped 6 bases, with 14 bases sitting between them. The CDR3, as DNA: TGTGCCTGGAGTCCTAACCAGGGCGGTCAGCCCCAGCATTTT. The encoded protein is CAWSPNQGGQPQHF.

The CDR3 reads CASSQGGQGDYEQYF. The CDR3 DNA follows: TGCGCCAGCAGCCAAGGGGGACAGGGAGACTACGAGCAGTACTTC. V usage is TRBV4-3 and J usage is TRBJ2-7, with 9 bases that match TRBD1. The CDR3 loop spans 15 amino acids. Germline V lookup: CDR1 LGHNA, CDR2 YSLEER. The trim removed 1 base at V and 3 bases at J, leaving 4 bases unmatched.

In this sample, this clone turned up once. The genes are TRBV12-5 and TRBJ2-2; D may correspond to TRBD1 or TRBD2 (5 bases each). The germline V and J ends were trimmed by 4 bases and 0 bases, with 9 bases remaining between them. Germline V lookup: CDR1 LGHNT, CDR2 FRNRAP. The CDR3 runs 15 residues. The CDR3 DNA is TGTGCTAGTGGTTCAGGGAGTTCGAACACCGGGGAGCTGTTTTTT. This translates into CASGSGSSNTGELFF. The whole variable domain, remainder taken from reference TRBV12-5 and TRBJ2-2, is DARVTQTPRHKVTEMGQEVTMRCQPILGHNTVFWYRQTMMQGLELLAYFRNRAPLDDSGMPKDRFSAEMPDATLATLKIQPSEPRDSAVYFCASGSGSSNTGELFFGEGSRLTVL.

The rearrangement uses TRBV5-1 and TRBJ2-7; 10 bases line up with TRBD1. CDR3 length equals 15 residues. Per the germline V gene, CDR1 is SGHRS and CDR2 is YFSETQ. The V segment lost 0 bases and the J segment 3 bases; nucleotides outside the gene matches: 3. CDR3 in amino acids: CASSLATGGSYEQYF. As DNA, the CDR3 is TGCGCCAGCAGCTTGGCGACAGGGGGCAGCTACGAGCAGTACTTC. The full variable domain, its missing parts supplied by reference TRBV5-1 and TRBJ2-7, is KAGVTQTPRYLIKTRGQQVTLSCSPISGHRSVSWYQQTPGQGLQFLFEYFSETQRNKGNFPGRFSGRQFSNSRSEMNVSTLELGDSALYLCASSLATGGSYEQYFGPGTRLTVT.

The chain is built from TRBV12-2 and TRBJ1-4; the D segment call TRBD1 is taken from the table without a DNA check. TRBV12-2 is reported as a pseudogene. CDR3 length: 18 amino acids. CDR3 sequence reads: CASRLDADRPWDNEKLFF. Here the CDR3 DNA reads TGTGCAAGTCGCTTAGATGCCGACAGGCCCTGGGATAATGAAAAACTGTTTTTT.

This chain uses TRBV9 with TRBJ2-1; 7 bases fit TRBD1. This CDR3 has 15 residues. In germline, CDR1 is SGDLS, CDR2 YYNGEE. V trimming: 4 bases; J trimming: 8 bases; junction bases outside the gene matches: 12. The CDR3 is CASSLSTGHDYEQFF. Written as DNA, the CDR3 is TGTGCCAGCAGCCTCTCGACAGGGCACGATTATGAGCAGTTCTTC.

The chain employs TRBV13 and TRBJ2-1; possible D gene TRBD1, 6 bases. The CDR3 covers 18 residues. Germline loops: CDR1 PRHDT, CDR2 FYEKMQ (reference sequence). Trimming cost V 3 bases and J 0 bases, with 18 bases left between them. DNA for the CDR3: TGTGCCAGCAGCTTCCGTAAGGGACAAGGGAACTCCTACAATGAGCAGTTCTTC. The encoded protein is CASSFRKGQGNSYNEQFF.

This chain uses TRBV6-6 with TRBJ2-1, with TRBD2 matching 10 bases. The CDR3 covers 15 residues. Germline V lookup: CDR1 MNHNY, CDR2 SVGAGI (reference sequence). Trimming removed 6 bases from V and 7 bases from J; junction bases left unmatched: 9. CDR3: CASSASGGARNEQFF. CDR3 nucleotides: TGTGCCAGCAGCGCCAGCGGGGGGGCCCGTAATGAGCAGTTCTTC.